These 30 T cell receptor beta chains came from one sample sequenced in a study of blood T cells in healthy people across ages. The second PCR ran about 6 to 11 cycles with a sample-barcoded 5' primer and J-beta primers. TCRdb passed the 5' RACE reads through MiXCR, listing each CDR3 protein once. The sample includes some 1 million distinct CDR3 sequences, more than 40% of them seen just once. The source material was blood. Receptors were obtained from a woman aged 55 to 70 in good health.

The chain couples TRBV20-1 to TRBJ2-5; D is perhaps TRBD2 (7 bases). This CDR3 is 12 amino acids long. The germline V gene has CDR1 DFQATT and CDR2 SNEGSKA (reference sequence). V lost 3 bases and J 11 bases, leaving 16 bases between the germline ends. For the CDR3, the DNA is TGCAGTGCTAGGTCCGGAGGGGGGGCGCAGTACTTC. Protein sequence: CSARSGGGAQYF.

The rearrangement uses TRBV24-1 and TRBJ1-1; no firm D call. Trimming cost V 7 bases and J 1 base, with 6 bases left between them. From germline, CDR1 is KGHDR and CDR2 SFDVKD. CDR3 length: 12 amino acids. The CDR3 is CATSAGNTEAFF. The CDR3 DNA follows: TGTGCCACCAGCGCTGGGAACACTGAAGCTTTCTTT.

This clonotype was observed many times. The chain has TRBV3-1 and TRBJ2-3, with 14 bases aligning to TRBD2. CDR1 LGHDT and CDR2 YNNKEL come from the germline V gene (reference sequence). V was clipped by 6 bases and J by 7 bases; unmatched bases: 9. The CDR3 consists of 16 residues. CDR3 DNA sequence: TGTGCCAGCAGTTTGGCCGGGACTAGCGGGAGCAATACGCAGTATTTT. Amino acids: CASSLAGTSGSNTQYF.

V gene TRBV7-2 combines with J gene TRBJ2-7; no clear D gene. This CDR3 is built from 13 residues. V was clipped by 1 base and J by 3 bases, with 7 bases between them. Germline CDR1 and CDR2: SGHTA and FQGNSA. The CDR3 loop is CASSLVLRYEQYF. The CDR3 nucleotides are TGTGCCAGCAGCTTAGTCTTGCGCTACGAGCAGTACTTC.

The sample holds a few counts of this clonotype. The V and J genes are TRBV20-1 and TRBJ2-7; D possibly corresponds to TRBD1 (7 bases). The V gene lost 6 bases and the J gene lost 6 bases, with 12 bases spanning the gap. Germline V gene data show CDR1 as DFQATT and CDR2 as SNEGSKA (reference sequence). The CDR3 consists of 11 residues. DNA for the CDR3: TGCAGTGCGCGGGGACAGAGCGAGCAGTACTTC. This codes for CSARGQSEQYF.

This clonotype was observed once. The chain joins TRBV12-3 or TRBV12-4 to TRBJ2-1; D is undetermined. V shed 6 bases and J shed 8 bases, with 8 bases lying between them. CDR3 length: 11 amino acids. As DNA, the CDR3 is TGTGCCAGCAGCCCTGGACATGAGCAGTTCTTC. As protein: CASSPGHEQFF.

The V gene is TRBV30, the J gene TRBJ2-5; D possibly corresponds to TRBD2 (5 bases). The J call may be in error: the DNA end matches TRBJ2-7 better. In germline, CDR1 is GTSNPN, CDR2 SVGIG (reference sequence). The CDR3 has 16 residues. CDR3 nucleotides: TGTGCCTGGAGTGTAAGCGATGGAAACCGAGGGAGCGAGCAGTACTTC. Its protein is CAWSVSDGNRGSEQYF.

The V and J genes are TRBV29-1 and TRBJ2-1; 10 bases fit TRBD1. V was pared by 4 bases and J by 4 bases, with 4 bases of the junction left unmatched. Germline loops: CDR1 SQVTM, CDR2 ANQGSEA. The CDR3 is made up of 14 amino acids. The CDR3 region is CSVGPGQGYNEQFF. The CDR3, as DNA: TGCAGCGTTGGACCGGGACAGGGGTACAATGAGCAGTTCTTC.

The chain employs TRBV20-1 and TRBJ1-2, with unresolved D. V was pared by 0 bases and J by 1 base, with 15 bases between. In germline, CDR1 is DFQATT, CDR2 SNEGSKA (reference sequence). The CDR3 is made up of 16 amino acids. Here the CDR3 DNA reads TGCAGTGCTAGAGAGTGGCCCGGACGGGTTAACTATGGCTACACCTTC. It encodes CSAREWPGRVNYGYTF.

This chain joins TRBV11-1 and TRBJ2-1; D is perhaps TRBD2 (6 bases). This CDR3 spans 15 amino acids. Germline loops: CDR1 SGHAT, CDR2 FQDESV (reference sequence). Trimming took 0 bases from V and 8 from J, leaving 14 bases between them. In DNA, the CDR3 is TGTGCCAGCAGCTTAGCGGGAGGCCTCACCTATGAGCAGTTCTTC. Translating gives CASSLAGGLTYEQFF.

V and J are TRBV9 and TRBJ2-1; 8 nucleotides align to TRBD2. This CDR3 has 16 residues. The germline gives CDR1 SGDLS, CDR2 YYNGEE. V lost 3 bases, J lost 6 bases, and 11 bases stayed unmatched. The CDR3 DNA follows: TGTGCCAGCAGCGCGGGGGGGGGTCTAGCAGGCAATGAGCAGTTCTTC. The encoded protein is CASSAGGGLAGNEQFF.

In this sample, this clonotype turned up a few times. This rearrangement joins TRBV12-3 or TRBV12-4 to TRBJ1-1; D is undetermined. V dropped 5 bases and J dropped 7 bases, with 17 bases sitting between them. The CDR3 contains 14 residues. The CDR3 DNA reads TGTGCCAGCAGTCCCCTACCGGGCCCCAGTGAAGCTTTCTTT. Amino acids: CASSPLPGPSEAFF.

V and J are TRBV29-1 and TRBJ1-1, with a weak D call TRBD1 (5 bases). Trimming cost V 5 bases and J 2 bases, with 12 bases left between them. The CDR3 covers 13 residues. The germline V gene encodes CDR1 SQVTM and CDR2 ANQGSEA. The CDR3 DNA reads as TGCAGCGTTCCAGGGATCCGAAACACTGAAGCTTTCTTT. Translating gives CSVPGIRNTEAFF.

V gene TRBV27 combines with J gene TRBJ1-5; D call uncertain. The germline V gene has CDR1 MNHEY and CDR2 SMNVEV (reference sequence). The CDR3 covers 11 residues. V was cut by 11 bases and J by 3 bases, with 8 bases left in between. The CDR3 DNA follows: TGTGCCGTAGGGCTCAATCAGCCCCAGCATTTT. It specifies CAVGLNQPQHF.

This clonotype was seen only a few times. The rearrangement links TRBV12-3 or TRBV12-4 to TRBJ1-6; possibly TRBD1 for D (5 bases). V was cut by 4 bases and J by 9 bases, with 19 bases left in between. This CDR3 has 16 amino acids. CDR3 protein: CASSSGVRRRLSPLHF. The CDR3 DNA is TGTGCCAGCAGTTCGGGGGTACGGAGGCGGCTTTCACCCCTCCACTTT.

The chain recombines TRBV7-3 with TRBJ2-3, with a tentative D call TRBD2 (5 bases). This CDR3 spans 16 amino acids. The V and J ends lost 2 bases and 4 bases respectively, with 16 bases between them. The V gene's germline CDR1 is SGHTA and CDR2 FQGTGA. The CDR3 protein is CASSLWRSPLADTQYF. The CDR3 DNA reads TGTGCCAGCAGCTTATGGAGGTCCCCTTTAGCAGATACGCAGTATTTT.

The V gene is TRBV20-1, the J gene TRBJ2-7; weak D call: TRBD2 (6 bases). V was trimmed by 0 bases and J by 4 bases, leaving 10 bases between them. Per the germline V gene, CDR1 is DFQATT and CDR2 is SNEGSKA (reference sequence). The CDR3 spans 13 residues. This CDR3 reads CSARERRVYEQYF. The CDR3 DNA reads as TGCAGTGCTAGAGAGAGGAGGGTTTACGAGCAGTACTTC.

A remark on this clonotype: Germline is not matched at one junction end, which may reflect a read error. V and J are TRBV3-1 and TRBJ2-3; D might be TRBD1 (6 bases). The CDR3 is made up of 15 amino acids. The germline CDR1 and CDR2 sequences are LGHDT and YNNKEL (reference sequence). In DNA, the CDR3 is TGTACCAGCAGCCTTCAGGGGTTCGGCACAGATACGCAGTATTTT. Protein product: CTSSLQGFGTDTQYF.

V and J are TRBV3-1 and TRBJ2-1, with 11 nucleotides matching TRBD2. Unmatched junction bases numbered 12, after V lost 5 bases and J lost 9 bases. The CDR3 is 16 amino acids. CDR1 LGHDT and CDR2 YNNKEL come from the germline V gene (reference sequence). The CDR3 sequence: CASSSLAGGTNSEQFF. The CDR3 nucleotides are TGTGCCAGCAGCTCCCTAGCGGGAGGTACGAACAGTGAGCAGTTCTTC.

This clonotype has a count of ten or more. J is TRBJ2-6 and V is TRBV4-2; D unresolved. Germline assignment: CDR1 LGHNA and CDR2 YNFKEQ. Trimming took off 0 bases at V and 3 bases at J, with 3 bases between the two ends. The CDR3 runs to 14 residues. The CDR3 region is CASSQDYGANVLTF. CDR3 in DNA: TGTGCCAGCAGCCAAGATTATGGGGCCAACGTCCTGACTTTC.

This clonotype was seen a handful of times. The chain uses TRBV5-1 and TRBJ2-7; D could derive from TRBD1 or TRBD2 (5 bases each). The CDR3 runs 15 residues. V was clipped by 4 bases and J by 3 bases, with 17 bases between them. Germline V gene sequence: CDR1 SGHRS, CDR2 YFSETQ. The CDR3 bases are TGCGCCAGCAGCCGTACCGGGACCGCTATCTACGAGCAGTACTTC. Translating gives CASSRTGTAIYEQYF.

This sequence joins TRBV15 and TRBJ2-5; D is unclear. This CDR3 region has 13 residues. The germline V and J ends were trimmed by 2 bases and 5 bases, with 9 bases remaining between them. CDR1 is LNHNV, CDR2 YYDKDF, per germline (reference sequence). The CDR3 region is CATSRYSRETQYF. The CDR3 DNA sequence: TGTGCCACCAGCAGATATAGCAGGGAGACCCAGTACTTC.

In its sample, this clonotype was seen a few times. The V call is TRBV27, the J call TRBJ2-6; D gene unclear. CDR1 is MNHEY and CDR2 is SMNVEV in the germline V gene (reference sequence). The V end was cut by 8 bases, the J end by 2 bases, with 7 bases between. CDR3 length: 13 amino acids. The CDR3 reads CASRHPGANVLTF. CDR3 in DNA: TGTGCCAGCCGCCATCCTGGGGCCAACGTCCTGACTTTC.

The chain combines TRBV6-1 with TRBJ2-1; 7 nucleotides match TRBD1. Trimming took 5 bases from V and 4 from J; bases not matched to a gene: 14. CDR3 length: 17 amino acids. The V gene's germline CDR1 is MNHNS and CDR2 SASEGT. The DNA of the CDR3 is TGTGCCAGCAGTCTAGACAGGGTGATAGCGCATTACAATGAGCAGTTCTTC. Protein sequence: CASSLDRVIAHYNEQFF.

This chain joins TRBV5-6 and TRBJ2-7; 12 bases line up with TRBD2. CDR1 and CDR2 (germline): SGHDT, YYEEEE. V was clipped by 4 bases and J by 2 bases; unmatched bases: 10. The CDR3 spans 17 residues. CDR3 residues: CASSGTSGPQKAYEQYF. The DNA of the CDR3 is TGTGCCAGCAGCGGGACTAGCGGGCCCCAGAAGGCCTACGAGCAGTACTTC.

This clonotype is a singleton in its sample. One end of the junction is discordant with germline, which a read error may explain. The V call is TRBV20-1, the J call TRBJ2-4; D is possibly TRBD2 (6 bases). The CDR3 runs 15 residues. Germline loops: CDR1 DFQATT, CDR2 SNEGSKA (reference sequence). The DNA of the CDR3 is TGCGGTGCTACTGGCGGGATTCTAGCCAAAAACATTCAGTACTTC. Amino acids: CGATGGILAKNIQYF.

The rearrangement uses TRBV9 and TRBJ2-5; D is undetermined. Germline CDR1 reads SGDLS; CDR2 reads YYNGEE. The CDR3 sequence is 12 residues long. Trimming left V 7 bases short and J 1 base short, with 8 bases between. CDR3 amino acids: CASEVFQETQYF. The CDR3 nucleotides read TGTGCCAGCGAGGTCTTCCAAGAGACCCAGTACTTC.

The gene calls are TRBV5-6 and TRBJ1-6, with TRBD1 matching over 9 bases. The germline CDR1 and CDR2 sequences are SGHDT and YYEEEE. Losses at the gene ends were 0 bases for V and 7 bases for J; bases not matched to a gene: 5. This CDR3 region has 16 residues. CDR3 amino acids: CASSLDRGTGNSPLHF. CDR3 bases: TGTGCCAGCAGCTTGGATAGAGGGACAGGGAATTCACCCCTCCACTTT.

The V and J genes are TRBV5-1 and TRBJ1-4; D might be TRBD1 (6 bases). Germline CDR1 SGHRS, CDR2 YFSETQ. V lost 4 bases and J lost 6, with 13 bases in between. The CDR3 is 14 residues long. The chain's CDR3 is CASSGGLGDEKLFF. In nucleotides, the CDR3 is TGCGCCAGCAGCGGGGGCCTCGGGGATGAAAAACTGTTTTTT.

This clonotype has just a few counts. The chain uses TRBV20-1 and TRBJ2-3, with 7 positions matching TRBD2. CDR1 is DFQATT, CDR2 SNEGSKA, per germline (reference sequence). J was trimmed by 6 bases and V by 0 bases; bases with no gene match: 12. The CDR3 has 16 residues. The CDR3 sequence: CSARDQREVVGDTQYF. The DNA for the CDR3 is TGCAGTGCTAGAGATCAGCGGGAAGTTGTGGGGGATACGCAGTATTTT.